A single sample is the source of the 21 T cell receptor beta chains below, sequenced in a study of cytomegalovirus exposure and HLA in healthy donors. Primers included in the PCR were 60 Vbeta and 13 Jbeta primers. TCRdb's copy holds only in-frame clones and misses some; the assay was immunoSEQ multiplex PCR. The table has some 200,000 clones, about 84% seen once. Sequenced material: PBMCs. These TCRs come from a man between 50 and 59 years old in good health and CMV-seronegative.

This chain joins TRBV7-9 and TRBJ1-3; 7 bases fit TRBD1. The V gene's germline CDR1 is SEHNR and CDR2 FQNEAQ (reference sequence). Trimming at V came to 5 bases and at J to 0 bases, leaving 4 bases not matched to a gene. This CDR3 comprises 15 residues. CDR3 amino acids: CASSQNRGSGNTIYF. In nucleotides, the CDR3 is TGTGCCAGCAGCCAGAACAGGGGCTCTGGAAACACCATATATTTT.

The J gene is TRBJ2-1, the V gene TRBV7-2, with 7 positions matching TRBD2. Germline values: CDR1 SGHTA, CDR2 FQGNSA. This CDR3 has 16 amino acids. After removal of 5 bases from V and 6 bases from J, the junction contained 13 bases not matched to a gene. This chain's CDR3 is CASSPNGGVKGNEQFF. The CDR3 DNA is TGTGCCAGCAGCCCGAATGGGGGGGTGAAGGGCAATGAGCAGTTCTTC.

The DNA for the CDR3 is TGCGCCAGCAGCATCCGGGACAGCCAGACCCAGTACTTC. Translation: CASSIRDSQTQYF. The chain carries TRBV5-1 and TRBJ2-5; TRBD1 matches at 7 bases. CDR1 and CDR2 from the germline V gene are SGHRS and YFSETQ. There are 13 residues in the CDR3. V gave up 4 bases and J gave up 6 bases; unmatched junction bases: 6.

DNA for the CDR3: TGTGCCAGCAAGGAACCGCCAGGATACGAGCAGTACTTC. Its translation is CASKEPPGYEQYF. V and J are TRBV2 and TRBJ2-7, with unresolved D. The germline V gene has CDR1 SNHLY and CDR2 FYNNEI. The CDR3 loop spans 13 amino acids. The germline V and J ends were trimmed by 7 bases and 4 bases, with 14 bases remaining between them.

The chain has TRBV7-9 and TRBJ2-5, with a possible D match to TRBD2 (6 bases). CDR1 and CDR2 from the germline V gene are SEHNR and FQNEAQ (reference sequence). The V gene lost 1 base and the J gene lost 5 bases, with 8 bases spanning the gap. The CDR3 has 13 amino acids. CDR3 sequence: CASSLVGGETQYF. The DNA for the CDR3 is TGTGCCAGCAGCTTAGTTGGGGGGGAGACCCAGTACTTC.

The V call is TRBV5-1, the J call TRBJ2-7, with 7 positions matching TRBD1. CDR3 length: 14 amino acids. From germline, CDR1 is SGHRS and CDR2 YFSETQ. The J segment lost 5 bases and the V segment lost 0 bases, leaving 5 bases of the junction unmatched. CDR3 nucleotide sequence: TGCGCCAGCAGCTTGGCTGGACAGGTCCACGAGCAGTACTTC. Its protein is CASSLAGQVHEQYF.

The V and J genes are TRBV7-9 and TRBJ2-6, with 7 bases lining up with TRBD1. Germline V gives CDR1 SEHNR, CDR2 FQNEAQ (reference sequence). The CDR3 is made up of 17 amino acids. The V and J ends lost 6 bases and 2 bases, in that order; junction bases with no gene match: 10. This CDR3 reads CASRPWAGGAGANVLTF. The DNA for the CDR3 is TGTGCCAGCAGACCATGGGCAGGGGGAGCTGGGGCCAACGTCCTGACTTTC. The full variable domain, rest sourced from reference TRBV7-9 and TRBJ2-6, is DTGVSQNPRHKITKRGQNVTFRCDPISEHNRLYWYRQTLGQGPEFLTYFQNEAQLEKSRLLSDRFSAERPKGSFSTLEIQRTEQGDSAMYLCASRPWAGGAGANVLTFGAGSRLTVL.

This clone has more than one count but fewer than ten. The chain recombines TRBV10-3 with TRBJ2-5; 9 nucleotides match TRBD1. Judging by the DNA end, TRBJ2-7 fits better; the J call may be wrong. Germline assignment: CDR1 ENHRY and CDR2 SYGVKD. This CDR3 has 14 amino acids. This chain's CDR3 is CAITSGQGSYEQYF. The CDR3 nucleotides are TGTGCCATCACTTCGGGACAGGGTTCCTACGAGCAGTACTTC.

V and J are TRBV10-1 and TRBJ1-1; D uncertain. This CDR3 has 14 residues. With 0 bases removed from V and 4 bases from J, the gap between germline ends came to 9 bases. CDR1 and CDR2 from the germline V gene are WNHNN and SYGVQD (reference sequence). The CDR3 nucleotides are TGCGCCAGCAGTGAGTCCCTCACCGGCACTGAAGCTTTCTTT. As protein: CASSESLTGTEAFF.

The chain combines TRBV2 with TRBJ2-1; no reliable D call. Trimming took 2 bases from V and 9 from J, leaving 5 bases between them. This CDR3 comprises 11 residues. The germline V gene encodes CDR1 SNHLY and CDR2 FYNNEI. The CDR3 is CASSENFEQFF. For the CDR3, the DNA is TGTGCCAGCAGTGAAAACTTTGAGCAGTTCTTC.

The gene calls are TRBV7-2 and TRBJ2-7; TRBD1 aligns across 7 bases. The CDR3 is 15 amino acids. Germline V gene data show CDR1 as SGHTA and CDR2 as FQGNSA. V dropped 0 bases and J dropped 2; count of bases not matched to a gene: 4. The CDR3 spells CASSLARTGPYEQYF. The DNA for the CDR3 is TGTGCCAGCAGCTTAGCGAGGACAGGCCCCTACGAGCAGTACTTC.

This sequence joins TRBV29-1 and TRBJ1-1; no clear D gene. V lost 7 bases, J lost 4 bases, and 19 bases lay in between. This CDR3 has 14 amino acids. Germline CDR1 is SQVTM and CDR2 is ANQGSEA. The CDR3 nucleotides read TGCAGCGGCGCAAGGAAGGAGGTGGCCACTGAAGCTTTCTTT. It translates to CSGARKEVATEAFF.

This chain links TRBV7-9 with TRBJ1-4, with 7 bases aligning to TRBD1. The length of the CDR3 is 16 residues. The junction had 5 bases not matched to a gene; V was cut back by 3 bases and J by 1 base. CDR1 is SEHNR and CDR2 is FQNEAQ in the germline V gene (reference sequence). As DNA, the CDR3 is TGTGCCAGCAGCTTCGGGACAGATCAAACTAATGAAAAACTGTTTTTT. Protein sequence: CASSFGTDQTNEKLFF. The full variable domain, with the rest looked up from reference TRBV7-9 and TRBJ1-4, is DTGVSQNPRHKITKRGQNVTFRCDPISEHNRLYWYRQTLGQGPEFLTYFQNEAQLEKSRLLSDRFSAERPKGSFSTLEIQRTEQGDSAMYLCASSFGTDQTNEKLFFGSGTQLSVL.

The chain combines TRBV7-8 with TRBJ2-1, with 7 bases identical to TRBD1. Germline V lookup: CDR1 SGHVS, CDR2 FQNEAQ. This CDR3 is built from 15 residues. The ends lost 6 bases at V and 3 bases at J; junction bases unmatched: 8. The CDR3 sequence: CASRTTGANYNEQFF. The CDR3 coding sequence is TGTGCCAGCAGAACTACAGGGGCCAACTACAATGAGCAGTTCTTC.

The chain couples TRBV10-3 to TRBJ1-5; possible D gene TRBD1, 5 bases. CDR1 and CDR2 from the germline V gene are ENHRY and SYGVKD. CDR3 size: 19 residues. The V end was cut by 0 bases, the J end by 0 bases, with 18 bases between. In nucleotides, the CDR3 is TGTGCCATCAGTGAGTCCGCAGGGTCGAATTCATATAGCAATCAGCCCCAGCATTTT. It encodes CAISESAGSNSYSNQPQHF.

About this clone itself: Compared with germline, one end of the junction differs, possibly owing to a read error. This chain joins TRBV7-8 and TRBJ1-5; 8 nucleotides match TRBD1. Germline CDR1 reads SGHVS; CDR2 reads FQNEAQ. The CDR3 sequence is 14 residues long. DNA for the CDR3: TGTGCCAGCAGCTCCTCAGGGGGCAAACAGCCCCAGCATTTT. This encodes CASSSSGGKQPQHF.

This chain connects TRBV7-2 to TRBJ2-5; unclear D gene. V was cut by 1 base and J by 0 bases, with 9 bases left in between. The CDR3 is made up of 15 amino acids. In germline, CDR1 is SGHTA, CDR2 FQGNSA. DNA of the CDR3: TGTGCCAGCAGCTTAGTAGTGCGGCACCAAGAGACCCAGTACTTC. This sequence encodes CASSLVVRHQETQYF.

The chain joins TRBV6-5 to TRBJ1-5, with 7 bases identical to TRBD1. J gave up 8 bases and V 4 bases, and 5 bases lay outside the gene matches. The CDR3 loop spans 13 amino acids. Germline V lookup: CDR1 MNHEY, CDR2 SVGAGI. The CDR3 loop is CASSWTGGEPQHF. DNA of the CDR3: TGTGCCAGCAGTTGGACAGGCGGTGAGCCCCAGCATTTT.

The rearrangement joins TRBV30 to TRBJ2-4; D is undetermined. V lost 4 bases to trimming and J lost 0 bases, with 10 bases between them. The CDR3 has 14 amino acids. Germline V gene lookup returns CDR1 GTSNPN and CDR2 SVGIG (reference sequence). CDR3 protein: CAWKRPLAKNIQYF. CDR3 bases: TGTGCCTGGAAGCGACCGTTAGCCAAAAACATTCAGTACTTC.

This clone was picked up one time. The V and J genes are TRBV7-9 and TRBJ2-1; 9 positions agree with TRBD1. Germline V CDR1 and CDR2: SEHNR, FQNEAQ (reference sequence). The CDR3 sequence is 15 residues long. V was clipped by 5 bases and J by 6 bases; unmatched bases: 8. The CDR3, as DNA: TGTGCCAGCAGCGCGAGACAGGGGGGGGTCAATGAGCAGTTCTTC. It yields the protein CASSARQGGVNEQFF.

The chain employs TRBV5-6 and TRBJ1-1; maybe TRBD1 (6 bases). The V gene lost 3 bases and the J gene lost 11 bases, with 26 bases spanning the gap. Germline V gene data show CDR1 as SGHDT and CDR2 as YYEEEE. This CDR3 has 16 amino acids. CDR3 nucleotides: TGTGCCAGCAGCTCGGACAGCCAGATCCAACCTAGTTGGGCTTTCTTT. This translates into CASSSDSQIQPSWAFF.